The rows below give T cell receptor beta chains drawn from one sample of a study of CD8 T cells in ankylosing spondylitis. Each CDR3 protein gets one entry after TCRdb re-called the 5' RACE reads with MiXCR. The sample includes roughly 220,000 distinct CDR3 sequences, about 10% of them seen just once. The material sequenced was blood, either unsorted or a sorted T cell fraction (not recorded which). These TCRs come from a male donor with ankylosing spondylitis or in good health (not recorded which). Both conserved end residues are part of each CDR3. D genes are given only for firm matches. Size tells how often a clone was seen (once, few, many) or the class of an expanded clone, and some rows leave it out.

D gene	V gene	clone size	J gene	CDR3 protein	CDR3 DNA
NA	TRBV5-6	many	TRBJ2-7	CASSKTVGSYEQYF	TGTGCCAGCAGCAAGACCGTTGGCTCCTACGAGCAGTACTTC
TRBD1	TRBV29-1	NA	TRBJ1-1	CSVSDRENTEAFF	TGCAGCGTCTCCGACAGGGAGAACACTGAAGCTTTCTTT
NA	TRBV6-2/TRBV6-3	many	TRBJ2-5	CASSYTTSETQYF	TGTGCCAGCAGTTACACCACGTCGGAGACCCAGTACTTC
NA	TRBV5-1	NA	TRBJ2-5	CASSWSSQETQYF	TGCGCCAGCAGCTGGAGTTCCCAAGAGACCCAGTACTTC
TRBD1	TRBV7-2	many	TRBJ2-5	CASSTRTGGPETQYF	TGTGCCAGCAGCACACGGACAGGGGGCCCAGAGACCCAGTACTTC
NA	TRBV9	few	TRBJ2-3	CASSVASPDTQYF	TGTGCCAGCAGCGTAGCTAGCCCAGATACGCAGTATTTT
TRBD1	TRBV7-7	NA	TRBJ2-2	CASSLDRDRATGELFF	TGTGCTAGCAGCTTAGATCGGGACAGGGCTACCGGGGAGCTGTTTTTT
TRBD1	TRBV5-1	many	TRBJ1-3	CASSPGQPYSGNTIYF	TGCGCCAGCAGCCCGGGACAGCCGTACTCTGGAAACACCATATATTTT
TRBD2	TRBV12-3/TRBV12-4	many	TRBJ2-3	CASRLAGLDTQYF	TGTGCCAGCAGGCTAGCGGGGTTAGATACGCAGTATTTT
NA	TRBV9	few	TRBJ2-6	CASSAGGYGANVLTF	TGTGCCAGCAGCGCTGGGGGCTACGGGGCCAACGTCCTGACTTTC
NA	TRBV20-1	many	TRBJ2-2	CSATPGLDLTLLASGELFF	TGCAGTGCAACACCGGGCCTGGATCTAACATTATTAGCCTCCGGGGAGCTGTTTTTT
TRBD1	TRBV12-3/TRBV12-4	NA	TRBJ1-6	CASSFKDRGAPLHF	TGTGCCAGCAGTTTCAAGGACAGGGGGGCACCCCTCCACTTT
NA	TRBV5-1	many	TRBJ2-1	CASSHRDLSYNEQFF	TGCGCCAGCAGCCACAGGGATCTCTCCTACAATGAGCAGTTCTTC
NA	TRBV27	many	TRBJ1-1	CASTTQGREAFF	TGTGCCAGCACCACACAGGGTAGGGAAGCTTTCTTT
TRBD1	TRBV2	NA	TRBJ2-4	CASSSQGQGASIQYF	TGTGCCAGCAGCTCACAGGGGCAGGGTGCGAGCATTCAGTACTTC
TRBD1	TRBV3-1	NA	TRBJ2-1	CASSQGAGTGMWSEQFF	TGTGCCAGCAGCCAAGGGGCCGGGACAGGGATGTGGAGTGAGCAGTTCTTC
NA	TRBV5-1	many	TRBJ1-6	CASSLATGASNSPLHF	TGCGCCAGCAGCTTGGCAACGGGGGCTAGTAATTCACCCCTCCACTTT
NA	TRBV18	few	TRBJ2-7	CASSLLHEEQYF	TGTGCCAGCTCTCTTCTACATGAAGAGCAGTACTTC
NA	TRBV5-1	few	TRBJ1-3	CASSLESSGNTIYF	TGCGCCAGCAGCTTAGAGAGCTCTGGAAACACCATATATTTT
TRBD1	TRBV24-1	NA	TRBJ2-7	CATSETGTGGEQYF	TGTGCCACCAGTGAAACCGGGACAGGGGGCGAGCAGTACTTC
TRBD1	TRBV20-1	many	TRBJ2-1	CSASSTGGRYNEQFF	TGCAGTGCTAGTTCCACAGGGGGACGCTACAATGAGCAGTTCTTC
NA	TRBV20-1	many	TRBJ2-1	CSARDPGSGANEQFF	TGCAGTGCTAGAGATCCCGGTAGCGGCGCGAATGAGCAGTTCTTC
NA	TRBV27	many	TRBJ2-2	CASSPVYTGELFF	TGTGCCAGCAGTCCCGTCTACACCGGGGAGCTGTTTTTT
NA	TRBV5-6	many	TRBJ1-4	CASSPTVSGEKLFF	TGTGCCAGCAGCCCCACGGTCTCGGGAGAAAAACTGTTTTTT
NA	TRBV7-2	NA	TRBJ2-7	CASSLGGARSYEQYF	TGTGCCAGCAGCTTAGGCGGGGCCCGATCCTACGAGCAGTACTTC
TRBD1	TRBV11-3	few	TRBJ2-7	CASSEDRGRNEQYF	TGTGCCAGCAGCGAGGACAGGGGGAGGAACGAGCAGTACTTC
TRBD1	TRBV5-6	few	TRBJ2-7	CASRRDRNYEQYF	TGTGCCAGCAGGCGGGACAGGAATTACGAGCAGTACTTC
TRBD1	TRBV12-3/TRBV12-4	many	TRBJ1-2	CASTHGQGRTF	TGTGCCAGCACCCATGGACAGGGGAGGACCTTC
TRBD1	TRBV20-1	NA	TRBJ1-2	CSANRFFRDRGYYGYTF	TGCAGTGCGAACCGGTTCTTTCGGGACAGGGGTTACTATGGCTACACCTTC
NA	TRBV19	NA	TRBJ2-5	CASKGGDRETQYF	TGTGCCAGTAAGGGCGGGGATCGGGAGACCCAGTACTTC
TRBD2	TRBV10-3	many	TRBJ2-3	CAISESAGLAGNTDTQYF	TGTGCCATCAGTGAGTCTGCGGGGCTAGCGGGTAACACAGATACGCAGTATTTT
NA	TRBV20-1	few	TRBJ1-1	CSARGQMNTEAFF	TGCAGTGCTAGAGGCCAGATGAACACTGAAGCTTTCTTT
TRBD2	TRBV20-1	many	TRBJ2-1	CSARPTGTSFGEQFF	TGCAGTGCTAGACCCACCGGGACTAGCTTCGGTGAGCAGTTCTTC
NA	TRBV12-3/TRBV12-4	many	TRBJ2-1	CASSLVQDYNEQFF	TGTGCCAGCAGTTTAGTACAGGACTACAATGAGCAGTTCTTC
TRBD1	TRBV28	many	TRBJ2-2	CASSRPRDRGTTGELFF	TGTGCCAGCAGCCGTCCGCGGGACAGGGGGACCACCGGGGAGCTGTTTTTT
TRBD2	TRBV7-9	few	TRBJ2-3	CASSRTSGGVTDTQYF	TGTGCCAGCAGCCGAACTAGCGGGGGGGTTACAGATACGCAGTATTTT
NA	TRBV20-1	many	TRBJ2-5	CSARLIRGIQETQYF	TGCAGTGCTAGACTTATACGGGGGATCCAAGAGACCCAGTACTTC
NA	TRBV7-3	many	TRBJ1-1	CASSLKAGIMNTEAFF	TGTGCCAGCAGCTTAAAGGCGGGGATCATGAACACTGAAGCTTTCTTT
TRBD1	TRBV28	few	TRBJ1-2	CASSLSDRTNYGYTF	TGTGCCAGCAGTTTATCGGACAGGACTAACTATGGCTACACCTTC
NA	TRBV25-1	few	TRBJ1-1	CASSEPRPRGGTEAFF	TGTGCCAGCAGTGAACCCCGTCCCCGGGGCGGTACTGAAGCTTTCTTT
NA	TRBV29-1	many	TRBJ2-7	CSVSVLTYEQYF	TGCAGCGTTTCTGTGCTTACCTACGAGCAGTACTTC